A selection of T cell receptor beta chains follows, all from one sample in a study of cytotoxic CD8 clonotypes in ibrutinib-treated CLL. Clones were read by immunoSEQ multiplex PCR, and TCRdb kept only the in-frame ones, dropping some. The sample has around 50,000 clones, roughly 57% seen once. Material: PBMCs, obtained after 24 months of ibrutinib treatment. Every receptor here comes from a human donor with chronic lymphocytic leukemia. Each CDR3 is given with its conserved first and last residue. A D gene is named only where the DNA matches it firmly. The listing skips clone size in some rows; elsewhere it reads once, few, many or a size class.

cdr3_length j_call d_call v_call clone_size cdr3_aa cdr3_nt
16 TRBJ2-1 - TRBV9 - CASSVGMTASYNEQFF TGTGCCAGCAGCGTAGGTATGACAGCCTCCTACAATGAGCAGTTCTTC
14 TRBJ2-7 - TRBV18 - CASRRQSVPYEQYF TGTGCCAGCCGGCGACAGTCAGTCCCCTACGAGCAGTACTTC
16 TRBJ2-5 TRBD2 TRBV6-5 - CASSYRLAEHQETQYF TGTGCCAGCAGTTATAGACTAGCGGAGCACCAAGAGACCCAGTACTTC
16 TRBJ2-2 TRBD1 TRBV18 - CASSPPSQGHTGELFF TGTGCCAGCTCACCACCGTCACAGGGGCACACCGGGGAGCTGTTTTTT
14 TRBJ1-2 - TRBV7-8 - CASSPTATNYGYTF TGTGCCAGCAGCCCGACAGCTACTAACTATGGCTACACCTTC
15 TRBJ2-7 TRBD1 TRBV19 - CASRTGTGRLGEQYF TGTGCCAGTAGGACCGGGACAGGGCGGTTAGGCGAGCAGTACTTC
13 TRBJ2-7 - TRBV6-1 - CASSEGREHEQYF TGTGCCAGCAGTGAGGGCAGGGAGCACGAGCAGTACTTC
14 TRBJ2-5 TRBD1 TRBV6-5 - CASTPPGQQETQYF TGTGCCAGCACCCCTCCGGGACAGCAAGAGACCCAGTACTTC
13 TRBJ1-2 TRBD1 TRBV5-4 - CASSAGGSYGYTF TGTGCCAGCAGCGCAGGGGGGAGCTATGGCTACACCTTC
11 TRBJ2-7 - TRBV6-6 - CASFLGGEQYF TGTGCCAGCTTTTTGGGGGGCGAGCAGTACTTC
17 TRBJ2-3 TRBD2 TRBV19 - CASTRTPGTSGTDTQYF TGTGCCAGTACCAGGACACCCGGGACTAGCGGCACAGATACGCAGTATTTT
13 TRBJ2-7 - TRBV7-9 - CASSQQGSGEQYF TGTGCCAGCAGCCAGCAGGGTAGCGGCGAGCAGTACTTC
15 TRBJ2-1 TRBD1 TRBV6-1 - CASSEGQGSYNEQFF TGTGCCAGCAGTGAAGGACAGGGCTCCTACAATGAGCAGTTCTTC
18 TRBJ2-7 - TRBV2 few CATSDLTPTGRTSYEQYF TGTGCCACCAGTGATTTGACCCCTACAGGGAGGACCTCCTACGAGCAGTACTTC
12 TRBJ1-2 - TRBV14 - CASSQGTYGYTF TGTGCCAGCAGCCAGGGTACCTATGGCTACACCTTC
13 TRBJ1-2 TRBD1 TRBV19 - CASGRGSDYGYTF TGTGCCAGTGGCAGGGGGTCTGACTATGGCTACACCTTC